The next 11 T cell receptor beta chains were all read from a single sample in a study of blood T cell repertoires in COVID-19. Sequenced by immunoSEQ multiplex PCR; TCRdb stores in-frame clones only, minus some. The sample holds 60,000 to 75,000 clones; about 85% are singletons and the top ten take roughly 3.1%. The material sequenced was peripheral blood. Receptor source: a woman aged 50 to 60 with COVID-19, enrolled during active disease.

The rearrangement uses TRBV24-1 and TRBJ1-4, with TRBD1 as a possible D gene (5 bases). Germline values: CDR1 KGHDR, CDR2 SFDVKD. V lost 9 bases, J lost 1 base, and 23 bases lay in between. This CDR3 is built from 18 residues. The CDR3 DNA sequence: TGTGCCACCGCGCGACGCGGGGGTGGTCGGGAAACTAATGAAAAACTGTTTTTT. This encodes CATARRGGGRETNEKLFF.

This clone appeared a single time. The chain carries TRBV3-1 (or the pseudogene TRBV3-2) and TRBJ1-1, with a possible D match to TRBD1 (5 bases). Germline CDR1 is LGHDT and CDR2 is YNNKEL (reference sequence). V shed 0 bases and J shed 5 bases, with 10 bases lying between them. The CDR3 has 14 amino acids. CDR3 coding DNA: TGTGCCAGCAGCCAAGAAGGGGCCCGGACTGAAGCTTTCTTT. Residues: CASSQEGARTEAFF.

The chain links TRBV2 to TRBJ2-7, with 8 bases that match TRBD1. Germline V lookup: CDR1 SNHLY, CDR2 FYNNEI. With V trimmed by 5 bases and J by 2 bases, 2 bases remained unmatched. CDR3 size: 13 residues. CDR3 sequence: CASSTDRAYEQYF. The CDR3 nucleotides read TGTGCCAGCAGTACGGACAGGGCCTACGAGCAGTACTTC.

The V gene is TRBV11-3, the J gene TRBJ2-5, with 12 bases matching TRBD2. Germline V gene data show CDR1 as SGHNT and CDR2 as YENEEA. V trimming: 5 bases; J trimming: 1 base; junction bases outside the gene matches: 5. This CDR3 region has 16 residues. The CDR3, as DNA: TGTGCCAGCAGCCGTTCTAGCGGGAGGGGCCAAGAGACCCAGTACTTC. It encodes CASSRSSGRGQETQYF.

The chain has TRBV2 and TRBJ2-3, with 9 bases lining up with TRBD2. CDR1 is SNHLY, CDR2 FYNNEI, per germline. J was trimmed by 2 bases and V by 8 bases; bases with no gene match: 8. The CDR3 covers 15 residues. For the CDR3, the DNA is TGTGCCAGCTCGCAGACTAGCGGACCCACAGATACGCAGTATTTT. It is translated as CASSQTSGPTDTQYF. The variable domain in full, with the rest retrieved from reference TRBV2 and TRBJ2-3, is EPEVTQTPSHQVTQMGQEVILRCVPISNHLYFYWYRQILGQKVEFLVSFYNNEISEKSEIFDDQFSVERPDGSNFTLKIRSTKLEDSAMYFCASSQTSGPTDTQYFGPGTRLTVL.

The chain couples TRBV6-5 to TRBJ1-2; TRBD1 is a possible D gene (5 bases). The CDR3 totals 13 residues. Looked up from germline, CDR1 is MNHEY and CDR2 is SVGAGI. V lost 5 bases, J lost 2 bases, and 9 bases lay in between. The CDR3 sequence: CASSTRQNYGYTF. CDR3 nucleotides: TGTGCCAGCAGTACGAGACAGAACTATGGCTACACCTTC.

This clone was observed a few times. The chain combines TRBV4-1 with TRBJ2-3, with D tentatively TRBD2 (7 bases). CDR3 length equals 18 residues. V gave up 0 bases and J gave up 4 bases, with 20 bases separating them. Germline V gives CDR1 MGHRA, CDR2 YSYEKL. The chain's CDR3 is CASSQDRRGRASADTQYF. As DNA, the CDR3 is TGCGCCAGCAGCCAAGATCGGAGGGGGAGGGCGAGCGCAGATACGCAGTATTTT.

The chain uses TRBV28 and TRBJ1-5; tentatively, D is TRBD1 (6 bases). From germline, CDR1 is MDHEN and CDR2 SYDVKM. Deletions cut 6 bases from V and 6 bases from J, with 15 bases between. This CDR3 has 14 amino acids. The CDR3, as DNA: TGTGCCAGCAGCCAAGGACAGATCGGTCAGCCCCAGCATTTT. This sequence encodes CASSQGQIGQPQHF.

This clone was recorded once. This chain connects TRBV6-4 to TRBJ1-1; D uncertain. There are 15 residues in the CDR3. V was trimmed by 7 bases and J by 0 bases, leaving 15 bases between them. Germline V gene lookup returns CDR1 MRHNA and CDR2 SNTAGT. CDR3 protein: CASKSEGNVNTEAFF. The CDR3 coding sequence is TGTGCCAGCAAATCCGAGGGCAACGTGAACACTGAAGCTTTCTTT.

The CDR3: CASGGLATYEQYF. For the CDR3, the DNA is TGTGCCAGCGGCGGGCTAGCGACCTACGAGCAGTACTTC. The chain employs TRBV6-5 and TRBJ2-7; a weak D match, TRBD2 (6 bases). Germline CDR1 MNHEY, CDR2 SVGAGI. The V and J ends lost 8 bases and 2 bases respectively, with 13 bases between them. CDR3 length: 13 residues.

The chain combines TRBV2 with TRBJ1-2, with TRBD1 matching over 10 bases. CDR1 and CDR2 from the germline V gene are SNHLY and FYNNEI. CDR3 size: 14 residues. The junction had 10 bases not matched to a gene; V was cut back by 9 bases and J by 6 bases. The chain's CDR3 is CASSGTGAPDGYTF. The CDR3 nucleotides read TGTGCCAGTTCCGGGACAGGGGCCCCAGATGGCTACACCTTC.